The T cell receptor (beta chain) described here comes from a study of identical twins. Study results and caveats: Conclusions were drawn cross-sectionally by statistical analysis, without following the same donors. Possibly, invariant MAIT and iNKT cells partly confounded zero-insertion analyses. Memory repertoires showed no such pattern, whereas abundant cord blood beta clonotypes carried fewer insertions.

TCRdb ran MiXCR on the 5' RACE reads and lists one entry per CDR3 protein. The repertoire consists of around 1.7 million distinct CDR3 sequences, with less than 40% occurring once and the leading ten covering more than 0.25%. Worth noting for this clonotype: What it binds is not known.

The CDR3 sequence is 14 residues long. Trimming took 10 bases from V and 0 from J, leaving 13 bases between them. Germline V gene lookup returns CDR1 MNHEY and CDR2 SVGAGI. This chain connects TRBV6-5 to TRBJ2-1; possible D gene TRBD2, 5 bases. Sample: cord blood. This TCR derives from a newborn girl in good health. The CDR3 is CATHPGISYNEQFF. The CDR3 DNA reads TGTGCCACCCACCCGGGGATCTCCTACAATGAGCAGTTCTTC.